The 30 T cell receptor beta chains presented below share a single source sample, sequenced in a study of cytomegalovirus exposure and HLA in healthy donors. A multiplex PCR was run with 60 Vbeta primers and 13 Jbeta primers. TCRdb keeps only in-frame clones here, not all; method: immunoSEQ multiplex PCR. The repertoire holds about 130,000 clones, with around 80% as singletons. The material sequenced was PBMCs. The receptors derive from a man aged 25-40 years in good health and CMV-seronegative.

This clone was observed a handful of times. The V call is TRBV7-2, the J call TRBJ1-5, with D maybe TRBD1 (6 bases). The germline CDR1 and CDR2 sequences are SGHTA and FQGNSA. The CDR3 is 15 amino acids. Deletions cut 3 bases from V and 6 bases from J, with 15 bases between. CDR3 protein: CASSFSGTRGQPQHF. The DNA for the CDR3 is TGTGCCAGCAGCTTCTCCGGGACCAGGGGTCAGCCCCAGCATTTT.

The chain is built from TRBV15 and TRBJ2-7; TRBD1 matches 10 bases. Germline V lookup: CDR1 LNHNV, CDR2 YYDKDF (reference sequence). V lost 5 bases to trimming and J lost 7 bases; unmatched junction nucleotides: 5. CDR3 length equals 13 residues. The DNA of the CDR3 is TGTGCCACCAGCGGGACAGGGGTGAGGGAGCAGTACTTC. It translates to CATSGTGVREQYF.

This clone has more than one count but fewer than ten. The V call is TRBV5-6, the J call TRBJ2-5, with TRBD2 matching over 15 bases. Per the germline V gene, CDR1 is SGHDT and CDR2 is YYEEEE. The CDR3 loop spans 18 amino acids. Trimming took 7 bases from V and 2 from J; bases not matched to a gene: 12. The CDR3 sequence is CASSSGLAGGTLQETQYF. DNA of the CDR3: TGTGCCAGCTCCTCGGGACTAGCGGGAGGAACTCTTCAAGAGACCCAGTACTTC.

This clone was detected once. This chain connects TRBV5-1 to TRBJ2-7; 7 bases line up with TRBD2. Germline V gene lookup returns CDR1 SGHRS and CDR2 YFSETQ. This CDR3 is built from 14 residues. Trimming removed 4 bases from V and 6 bases from J; junction bases left unmatched: 10. In DNA, the CDR3 is TGCGCCAGCAGCGCACCGGGACTACTTACCGAGCAGTACTTC. Its translation is CASSAPGLLTEQYF.

This clone has only a few counts. The chain recombines TRBV25-1 with TRBJ1-3; no definite D call. Germline V gene lookup returns CDR1 MGHDK and CDR2 SYGVNS. CDR3 size: 13 residues. Trimming pared 2 bases from V and 3 bases from J, leaving 5 bases between. CDR3 nucleotides: TGTGCCAGCAGTGAAGTCTTTGGAAACACCATATATTTT. Its protein product is CASSEVFGNTIYF.

J is TRBJ2-7 and V is TRBV2, with 7 bases matching TRBD2. Germline trimming cut 3 bases from V and 9 bases from J; bases unmatched to any gene: 8. The germline CDR1 and CDR2 sequences are SNHLY and FYNNEI. There are 13 residues in the CDR3. The CDR3 DNA reads as TGTGCCAGCAGTGACGAGCGGGATTTAGGGCAGTACTTC. Its translation: CASSDERDLGQYF.

As concerns this clone: Additional DNA sequences in this sample encode the identical CDR3. The V call is TRBV6-5, the J call TRBJ1-6; D not certain. The V end lost 7 bases, the J end lost 5 bases, and 12 bases lay between the germline ends. This CDR3 contains 14 residues. The germline V gene has CDR1 MNHEY and CDR2 SVGAGI. The CDR3 nucleotides read TGTGCCAGCACCTATGGGCCAAATAATTCACCCCTCCACTTT. Translated, it gives CASTYGPNNSPLHF.

A few counts support this clone. The chain uses TRBV18 and TRBJ2-5, with D perhaps matching TRBD2 (6 bases). In germline, CDR1 is KGHSH, CDR2 LQKENI. This CDR3 is 14 amino acids long. Trimming cost V 0 bases and J 3 bases, with 8 bases left between them. The CDR3 loop is CASSPPGGKETQYF. Written as DNA, the CDR3 is TGTGCCAGCTCACCACCGGGGGGTAAAGAGACCCAGTACTTC.

The rearrangement joins TRBV11-1 to TRBJ1-1; TRBD1 matches at 7 bases. The CDR3 is 14 residues long. From germline, CDR1 is SGHAT and CDR2 FQDESV (reference sequence). V dropped 7 bases and J dropped 2; count of bases not matched to a gene: 7. DNA for the CDR3: TGTGCCAGCACCAACGACAGGGTTAACACTGAAGCTTTCTTT. Protein product: CASTNDRVNTEAFF. The full variable domain, its missing parts supplied by reference TRBV11-1 and TRBJ1-1, is EAEVAQSPRYKITEKSQAVAFWCDPISGHATLYWYRQILGQGPELLVQFQDESVVDDSQLPKDRFSAERLKGVDSTLKIQPAELGDSAMYLCASTNDRVNTEAFFGQGTRLTVV.

The V gene is TRBV6-6, the J gene TRBJ2-7; 10 bases match TRBD1. Germline V CDR1 and CDR2: MNHNY, SVGAGI (reference sequence). V shed 6 bases, J shed 1 base, and the junction held 9 bases outside the gene matches. The CDR3 extends over 16 amino acids. Here the CDR3 reads CASRSTTGGYSYEQYF. The CDR3 DNA sequence: TGTGCCAGCAGATCCACGACAGGGGGCTATTCCTACGAGCAGTACTTC.

V gene TRBV7-2 combines with J gene TRBJ1-6; 8 bases match TRBD1. Germline V lookup: CDR1 SGHTA, CDR2 FQGNSA. Unmatched junction bases numbered 8, after V lost 3 bases and J lost 7 bases. CDR3 length: 16 residues. This CDR3 is CASSFYTGGLNSPLHF. As DNA, the CDR3 is TGTGCCAGCAGCTTCTACACAGGGGGTCTGAATTCACCCCTCCACTTT.

As regards this clone: The junction departs from the called germline gene at one end, perhaps through a read error. The rearrangement links TRBV7-7 to TRBJ2-7; TRBD2 aligns across 9 bases. The CDR3 consists of 13 residues. CDR1 is SSHAT and CDR2 is FNYEAQ in the germline V gene (reference sequence). The CDR3 is CASSGGWNYEQYF. In DNA, the CDR3 is TGTGCTAGCAGCGGGGGGTGGAACTACGAGCAGTACTTC. Using reference TRBV7-7 and TRBJ2-7 for the parts outside the CDR3, the full variable domain is GAGVSQSPRYKVTKRGQDVTLRCDPISSHATLYWYQQALGQGPEFLTYFNYEAQPDKSGLPSDRFSAERPEGSISTLTIQRTEQRDSAMYRCASSGGWNYEQYFGPGTRLTVT.

The chain links TRBV7-8 to TRBJ2-3; 7 bases line up with TRBD1. J gave up 2 bases and V 0 bases, and 2 bases lay outside the gene matches. From germline, CDR1 is SGHVS and CDR2 FQNEAQ. The CDR3 has 15 amino acids. The CDR3 DNA reads as TGTGCCAGCAGCTTAGCGGGACAGCACACAGATACGCAGTATTTT. It yields the protein CASSLAGQHTDTQYF.

V and J are TRBV6-5 and TRBJ2-3, with 10 bases fitting TRBD1. Trimming took 5 bases from V and 3 from J; bases not matched to a gene: 5. Looked up from germline, CDR1 is MNHEY and CDR2 is SVGAGI. The CDR3 extends over 15 amino acids. Here the CDR3 reads CASSKGQGMTDTQYF. The CDR3 nucleotides are TGTGCCAGCAGTAAGGGACAGGGGATGACAGATACGCAGTATTTT.

This clone was picked up a small number of times. One junction end does not reproduce the germline sequence, and a read error may be involved. The chain employs TRBV19 and TRBJ2-1, with TRBD2 matching 11 bases. Germline V gives CDR1 LNHDA, CDR2 SQIVND (reference sequence). This CDR3 has 15 residues. CDR3 sequence reads: CASRIAGGPGNEQFF. As DNA, the CDR3 is TGTGCCAGTAGGATAGCGGGAGGGCCTGGTAATGAGCAGTTCTTC.

This clone was seen a few times. The chain recombines TRBV29-1 with TRBJ2-5; tentative D call: TRBD1 (5 bases). Trimming removed 3 bases at V and 5 bases at J, with 10 bases between. The CDR3 runs 12 residues. The germline V gene encodes CDR1 SQVTM and CDR2 ANQGSEA. CDR3: CSVDRARETQYF. In nucleotides, the CDR3 is TGCAGCGTTGACAGGGCACGCGAGACCCAGTACTTC. Together with reference TRBV29-1 and TRBJ2-5, the CDR3 gives the full variable domain: SAVISQKPSRDICQRGTSLTIQCQVDSQVTMMFWYRQQPGQSLTLIATANQGSEATYESGFVIDKFPISRPNLTFSTLTVSNMSPEDSSIYLCSVDRARETQYFGPGTRLLVL.

The chain uses TRBV7-2 and TRBJ2-7; 14 bases agree with TRBD2. V gave up 5 bases and J gave up 5 bases; unmatched junction bases: 5. The CDR3 consists of 15 residues. Per germline, CDR1 SGHTA and CDR2 FQGNSA. The CDR3 DNA follows: TGTGCCAGCAGCAAGCGACTAGCGGGAGGGGACGAGCAGTACTTC. Its protein product is CASSKRLAGGDEQYF.

This clone was detected once. V usage is TRBV28 and J usage is TRBJ1-1; TRBD1 matches at 10 bases. The germline gives CDR1 MDHEN, CDR2 SYDVKM. The CDR3 spans 14 residues. Written as DNA, the CDR3 is TGTCATACCGGGACAGGGGTTCTCGACACTGAAGCTTTCTTT. Its translation: CHTGTGVLDTEAFF.

This chain joins TRBV19 and TRBJ1-1; the D gene is possibly TRBD1 (5 bases). Trimming removed 7 bases from V and 1 base from J, with 13 bases in between. The CDR3 totals 14 residues. CDR1 and CDR2 from the germline V gene are LNHDA and SQIVND (reference sequence). In DNA form, the CDR3 reads TGTGCCAGTAATCTAGGCAGGGAGAACACTGAAGCTTTCTTT. Protein product: CASNLGRENTEAFF.

V usage is TRBV7-2 and J usage is TRBJ2-3; possibly TRBD1 for D (5 bases). V was shortened by 3 bases and J by 1 base, with 8 bases between the two germline ends. CDR3 length equals 14 residues. From germline, CDR1 is SGHTA and CDR2 FQGNSA. The CDR3 DNA follows: TGTGCCAGCAGCTTGGTAGGGGGCACAGATACGCAGTATTTT. As protein: CASSLVGGTDTQYF.

CDR3 DNA sequence: TGCAGTGCCCCGTCTTGGAGTGAGCAGTTCTTC. Residues: CSAPSWSEQFF. The chain carries TRBV20-1 and TRBJ2-1; D uncertain. The germline CDR1 and CDR2 sequences are DFQATT and SNEGSKA (reference sequence). The CDR3 covers 11 residues. V lost 6 bases to trimming and J lost 9 bases, with 12 bases between them.

J is TRBJ2-7 and V is TRBV6-4; D possibly corresponds to TRBD1 (5 bases). Between the trimmed V and J ends, which lost 0 bases and 4 bases, there was a span of 13 bases. The CDR3 has 15 amino acids. Germline assignment: CDR1 MRHNA and CDR2 SNTAGT. The CDR3 loop reads CASSDSGLGEYEQYF. The DNA of the CDR3 is TGTGCCAGCAGTGACTCAGGCCTAGGGGAATACGAGCAGTACTTC.

This clone has only a few counts. The rearrangement uses TRBV4-1 and TRBJ2-1; 10 bases agree with TRBD2. Trimming took 1 base from V and 2 from J; bases not matched to a gene: 8. CDR3 length equals 18 residues. Germline V gene sequence: CDR1 MGHRA, CDR2 YSYEKL. Here the CDR3 reads CASSQVSGGTPPYNEQFF. Here the CDR3 DNA reads TGCGCCAGCAGCCAAGTTAGCGGGGGGACGCCGCCCTACAATGAGCAGTTCTTC.

A few counts support this clone. The chain joins TRBV6-6 to TRBJ1-1; TRBD1 agrees at 7 bases. Germline trimming cut 6 bases from V and 3 bases from J; bases unmatched to any gene: 4. The CDR3 has 13 amino acids. Germline CDR1 is MNHNY and CDR2 is SVGAGI (reference sequence). CDR3 DNA sequence: TGTGCCAGCAGCCCGGGACAGCACACTGAAGCTTTCTTT. Residues: CASSPGQHTEAFF.

The rearrangement uses TRBV19 and TRBJ1-5; tentative D call: TRBD1 (6 bases). The V end lost 3 bases, the J end lost 2 bases, and 11 bases lay between the germline ends. The CDR3 contains 15 residues. CDR1 LNHDA and CDR2 SQIVND come from the germline V gene (reference sequence). CDR3 protein: CASSMTGRGNQPQHF. CDR3 bases: TGTGCCAGTAGTATGACAGGACGAGGCAATCAGCCCCAGCATTTT.

In this sample, this clone turned up once. The chain couples TRBV10-3 to TRBJ2-3; 7 bases align to TRBD2. CDR1 is ENHRY, CDR2 SYGVKD, per germline. V dropped 7 bases and J dropped 2; count of bases not matched to a gene: 12. The CDR3 spans 16 residues. The CDR3 protein is CAITPKGRAYTDTQYF. CDR3 sequence (DNA): TGTGCCATCACTCCCAAAGGGAGGGCATACACAGATACGCAGTATTTT.

This clone showed up just once. This rearrangement joins TRBV2 to TRBJ1-3, with D maybe TRBD1 (5 bases). The CDR3 totals 16 residues. The V gene lost 4 bases and the J gene lost 3 bases, with 16 bases spanning the gap. Germline V lookup: CDR1 SNHLY, CDR2 FYNNEI. The CDR3 DNA sequence: TGTGCCAGCAGTGCCCGGGGGTTGGGTTTTGGAAACACCATATATTTT. It encodes CASSARGLGFGNTIYF.

The V gene is TRBV5-5, the J gene TRBJ2-6; 8 bases fit TRBD2. Germline V gene sequence: CDR1 SGHKS, CDR2 YYEKEE (reference sequence). The CDR3 runs to 20 residues. The V segment lost 0 bases and the J segment 1 base; nucleotides outside the gene matches: 12. CDR3 in amino acids: CASSLEPGLGPRSGANVLTF. CDR3 DNA sequence: TGTGCCAGCAGCTTGGAACCGGGACTAGGACCCCGTTCTGGGGCCAACGTCCTGACTTTC.

A remark on this clone: Different DNA sequences within this sample yield the same CDR3. The chain uses TRBV28 and TRBJ1-2; D gene ambiguous. This CDR3 has 13 amino acids. The V gene lost 2 bases and the J gene lost 4 bases, with 8 bases spanning the gap. CDR1 MDHEN and CDR2 SYDVKM come from the germline V gene. The CDR3 DNA is TGTGCCAGCAGTTTAAGCGGCAGCTATGGCTACACCTTC. It translates to CASSLSGSYGYTF.

This chain connects TRBV2 to TRBJ1-6, with TRBD1 matching over 9 bases. Germline-derived CDR1 and CDR2 are SNHLY and FYNNEI. The length of the CDR3 is 13 residues. The junction had 6 bases not matched to a gene; V was cut back by 9 bases and J by 9 bases. The CDR3: CARGTGPGSPLHF. CDR3 sequence (DNA): TGTGCCAGGGGGACAGGGCCCGGTTCACCCCTCCACTTT.